One sample yielded the 13 T cell receptor beta chains listed below, sequenced in a study of blood T cell repertoires in COVID-19. TCRdb keeps only in-frame clones here, not all; method: immunoSEQ multiplex PCR. The table has 95,000 to 150,000 clones, around 81% seen once; the top ten hold over 2%. Input material: peripheral blood. These TCRs come from an older man with acute or convalescent COVID-19.

The CDR3 nucleotides are TGTGCCAGCAGCCGAACAGGGGTCCCAAATTCACCCCTCCACTTT. This sequence encodes CASSRTGVPNSPLHF. The chain couples TRBV14 to TRBJ1-6; 7 bases align to TRBD1. The trim removed 4 bases at V and 7 bases at J, leaving 7 bases unmatched. Germline loops: CDR1 SGHDN, CDR2 FVKESK. This CDR3 contains 15 residues.

This chain uses TRBV29-1 with TRBJ1-2; possible D gene TRBD1, 5 bases. Deletions cut 6 bases from V and 5 bases from J, with 22 bases between. The CDR3 sequence is 15 residues long. CDR1 is SQVTM and CDR2 is ANQGSEA in the germline V gene. CDR3 sequence: CSVTAYSQDLYGYTF. CDR3 DNA: TGCAGCGTGACAGCATATTCCCAAGATCTATATGGCTACACCTTC. The full variable domain, rest sourced from reference TRBV29-1 and TRBJ1-2, is SAVISQKPSRDICQRGTSLTIQCQVDSQVTMMFWYRQQPGQSLTLIATANQGSEATYESGFVIDKFPISRPNLTFSTLTVSNMSPEDSSIYLCSVTAYSQDLYGYTFGSGTRLTVV.

The V and J genes are TRBV5-1 and TRBJ1-1, with D tentatively TRBD1 (6 bases). V gave up 4 bases and J gave up 0 bases, with 13 bases separating them. This CDR3 has 15 amino acids. Germline CDR1 reads SGHRS; CDR2 reads YFSETQ. The CDR3 here is CASSGLGALNTEAFF. The CDR3, as DNA: TGCGCCAGCAGCGGCCTGGGGGCCCTGAACACTGAAGCTTTCTTT.

The chain links TRBV7-2 to TRBJ1-1; 7 bases align to TRBD1. V lost 5 bases and J lost 3; bases outside the gene matches: 9. The CDR3 is 15 amino acids. Germline CDR1 and CDR2: SGHTA and FQGNSA. CDR3 loop: CASSLLTGTYTEAFF. DNA of the CDR3: TGTGCCAGCAGCCTATTGACAGGGACTTACACTGAAGCTTTCTTT. Full variable domain (rest looked up from reference TRBV7-2 and TRBJ1-1): GAGVSQSPSNKVTEKGKDVELRCDPISGHTALYWYRQSLGQGLEFLIYFQGNSAPDKSGLPSDRFSAERTGGSVSTLTIQRTQQEDSAVYLCASSLLTGTYTEAFFGQGTRLTVV.

The chain employs TRBV4-3 and TRBJ2-7, with 7 bases lining up with TRBD1. From germline, CDR1 is LGHNA and CDR2 YSLEER. This CDR3 has 15 amino acids. After removal of 0 bases from V and 4 bases from J, the junction contained 6 bases not matched to a gene. In DNA, the CDR3 is TGCGCCAGCAGCCAAGACGGACAGGCAGGATACGAGCAGTACTTC. Amino acids: CASSQDGQAGYEQYF.

This clone was seen more than once but under ten times. Other DNA sequences in the same sample also yield this CDR3. This chain uses TRBV5-1 with TRBJ2-7; the D is unclear. V was shortened by 0 bases and J by 3 bases, with 7 bases between the two germline ends. The CDR3 spans 13 residues. Looked up from germline, CDR1 is SGHRS and CDR2 is YFSETQ. The CDR3 sequence: CASSLGRRYEQYF. The CDR3 coding sequence is TGCGCCAGCAGCTTGGGTCGTCGCTACGAGCAGTACTTC.

The rearrangement links TRBV6-5 to TRBJ2-1, with 9 bases matching TRBD2. V trimming: 6 bases; J trimming: 0 bases; junction bases outside the gene matches: 3. CDR1 MNHEY and CDR2 SVGAGI come from the germline V gene. The CDR3 covers 15 residues. The CDR3 region has the DNA TGTGCCAGCAGCAGAGCGGGGGGCTCCTACAATGAGCAGTTCTTC. This codes for CASSRAGGSYNEQFF.

DNA for the CDR3: TGTGCCAGCAGTGACCTGAGGCCCAGAGTGAATGGCTACACCTTC. Its protein product is CASSDLRPRVNGYTF. The chain couples TRBV27 to TRBJ1-2; no reliable D call. Looked up from germline, CDR1 is MNHEY and CDR2 is SMNVEV (reference sequence). The V end was cut by 5 bases, the J end by 6 bases, with 19 bases between. CDR3 length equals 15 residues.

The genes are TRBV20-1 and TRBJ1-2; D is perhaps TRBD1 (5 bases). Germline V lookup: CDR1 DFQATT, CDR2 SNEGSKA (reference sequence). The CDR3 has 12 residues. V was pared by 3 bases and J by 8 bases, with 13 bases between. In DNA, the CDR3 is TGCAGTGCTAGTCCCGGGGGGAGGGGCTACACCTTC. Protein sequence: CSASPGGRGYTF.

The rearrangement uses TRBV29-1 and TRBJ1-5; D not resolved. The germline V gene encodes CDR1 SQVTM and CDR2 ANQGSEA. The V and J ends lost 2 bases and 7 bases respectively, with 9 bases between them. The CDR3 totals 12 residues. The CDR3 DNA sequence: TGCAGCGTTGAATCAGGAATCCAGCCCCAGCATTTT. Translated, it gives CSVESGIQPQHF.

The J gene is TRBJ1-2, the V gene TRBV7-2; 9 bases are shared with TRBD1. CDR1 and CDR2 from the germline V gene are SGHTA and FQGNSA. The CDR3 loop spans 14 amino acids. V shed 5 bases and J 9 bases; nucleotides not matched to a gene: 10. CDR3 DNA sequence: TGTGCCAGCAGCCCTCCGGGGACAGGGAGGAGCTACACCTTC. Protein product: CASSPPGTGRSYTF. Variable domain in full (rest from reference TRBV7-2 and TRBJ1-2): GAGVSQSPSNKVTEKGKDVELRCDPISGHTALYWYRQSLGQGLEFLIYFQGNSAPDKSGLPSDRFSAERTGGSVSTLTIQRTQQEDSAVYLCASSPPGTGRSYTFGSGTRLTVV.

The V gene is TRBV6-5, the J gene TRBJ1-2; 8 bases are shared with TRBD1. The CDR3 has 15 amino acids. V trimming: 6 bases; J trimming: 6 bases; junction bases outside the gene matches: 12. Germline V gene sequence: CDR1 MNHEY, CDR2 SVGAGI. The CDR3 loop reads CASRPLTGVFDGYTF. CDR3 nucleotides: TGTGCCAGCAGGCCACTGACAGGGGTTTTCGATGGCTACACCTTC.

In this sample, this clone turned up once. The chain carries TRBV23-1 and TRBJ2-3; 10 bases align to TRBD2. TRBV23-1 is classed as an ORF, of uncertain function. This CDR3 contains 19 residues. J gave up 3 bases and V 4 bases, and 16 bases lay outside the gene matches. CDR3: CASSRWASGGADGTDTQYF. The CDR3, as DNA: TGCGCCAGCAGTCGTTGGGCCAGCGGGGGGGCCGATGGGACAGATACGCAGTATTTT.